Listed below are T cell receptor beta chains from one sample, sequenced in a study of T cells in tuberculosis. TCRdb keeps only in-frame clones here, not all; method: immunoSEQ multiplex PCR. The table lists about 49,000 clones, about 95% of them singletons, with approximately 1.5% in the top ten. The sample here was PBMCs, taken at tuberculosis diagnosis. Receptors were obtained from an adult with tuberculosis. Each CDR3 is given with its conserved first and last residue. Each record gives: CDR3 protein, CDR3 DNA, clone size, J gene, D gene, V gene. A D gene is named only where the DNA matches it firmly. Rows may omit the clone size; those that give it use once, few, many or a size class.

CDR3: CASSSPGLAGLDTQYF; DNA: TGTGCCAGCAGTTCTCCCGGACTAGCGGGATTAGATACGCAGTATTTT; size: -; J: TRBJ2-3; D: TRBD2; V: TRBV6-6
CDR3: CASSLRLAGETQYF; DNA: TGTGCCAGCAGCTTAAGACTAGCGGGGGAGACCCAGTACTTC; size: -; J: TRBJ2-5; D: TRBD2; V: TRBV7-6
CDR3: CASSPGLAGWEQFF; DNA: TGTGCCAGCAGCCCGGGACTAGCGGGATGGGAGCAGTTCTTC; size: -; J: TRBJ2-1; D: TRBD2; V: TRBV6-5
CDR3: CASRGTGSETQYF; DNA: TGTGCCAGTAGGGGGACAGGTTCTGAGACCCAGTACTTC; size: -; J: TRBJ2-5; D: TRBD1; V: TRBV4-2
CDR3: CASRISGTGDTEAFF; DNA: TGTGCCAGCAGGATATCCGGGACAGGGGACACTGAAGCTTTCTTT; size: once; J: TRBJ1-1; D: TRBD1; V: TRBV6-6
CDR3: CASSPPGQYGYTF; DNA: TGTGCCAGCAGCCCGCCGGGACAGTATGGCTACACCTTC; size: -; J: TRBJ1-2; D: TRBD1; V: TRBV9
CDR3: CASSGIAGNRNEQFF; DNA: TGTGCCAGCAGTGGAATAGCGGGAAATAGGAATGAGCAGTTCTTC; size: -; J: TRBJ2-1; D: TRBD2; V: TRBV25-1
CDR3: CASSEAGGANTEAFF; DNA: TGTGCCAGCAGTGAAGCGGGCGGGGCGAACACTGAAGCTTTCTTT; size: -; J: TRBJ1-1; D: -; V: TRBV2
CDR3: CASSPGGLNTEAFF; DNA: TGTGCCAGCAGCCCGGGTGGCTTGAACACTGAAGCTTTCTTT; size: -; J: TRBJ1-1; D: -; V: TRBV7-8
CDR3: CASSLVAGGRQETQYF; DNA: TGTGCCAGCAGCTTGGTCGCGGGAGGACGACAAGAGACCCAGTACTTC; size: -; J: TRBJ2-5; D: TRBD2; V: TRBV5-6
CDR3: CASSQDRRLDSPLTLNEKLFF; DNA: TGTGCCAGCAGCCAAGATCGAAGACTGGACAGCCCCTTAACCCTCAATGAAAAACTGTTTTTT; size: -; J: TRBJ1-4; D: -; V: TRBV4-2
CDR3: CASSLEIAYQETQYF; DNA: TGTGCCAGCAGCTTAGAAATAGCCTACCAAGAGACCCAGTACTTC; size: -; J: TRBJ2-5; D: -; V: TRBV7-4
CDR3: CASSPDGSRVSYEQYF; DNA: TGTGCCAGCAGCCCCGACGGGAGTCGGGTCTCCTACGAGCAGTACTTC; size: -; J: TRBJ2-7; D: -; V: TRBV5-6
CDR3: CATSRERAGGTEAFF; DNA: TGTGCCACCAGCAGAGAGAGGGCGGGTGGGACTGAAGCTTTCTTT; size: once; J: TRBJ1-1; D: -; V: TRBV15
CDR3: CASSLVGGVYGYTF; DNA: TGTGCCAGCAGCTTGGTTGGGGGGGTGTATGGCTACACCTTC; size: -; J: TRBJ1-2; D: -; V: TRBV7-9
CDR3: CASSRSSYEQYF; DNA: TGTGCCAGCTCACGTTCTTCCTACGAGCAGTACTTC; size: -; J: TRBJ2-7; D: -; V: TRBV18
CDR3: CASSTRTVSSAEAFF; DNA: TGTGCCAGCAGTACGAGGACAGTTAGTAGCGCTGAAGCTTTCTTT; size: -; J: TRBJ1-1; D: -; V: TRBV6-5
CDR3: CASTPPSTDTQYF; DNA: TGTGCCAGCACCCCCCCTAGCACAGATACGCAGTATTTT; size: -; J: TRBJ2-3; D: -; V: TRBV6-6
CDR3: CASRTADSYNSPLHF; DNA: TGTGCCAGCAGAACTGCAGACAGTTATAATTCACCCCTCCACTTT; size: once; J: TRBJ1-6; D: -; V: TRBV6-5
CDR3: CASSFSGNTDTQYF; DNA: TGTGCCAGCTCCTTTAGCGGGAACACAGATACGCAGTATTTT; size: -; J: TRBJ2-3; D: TRBD2; V: TRBV18
CDR3: CAIRPEQSLLLGNTEAFF; DNA: TGTGCCATCAGGCCTGAACAGAGTCTCCTCTTGGGGAACACTGAAGCTTTCTTT; size: -; J: TRBJ1-1; D: -; V: TRBV10-3
CDR3: CASRGDGSYEQYF; DNA: TGTGCCAGCAGGGGAGATGGCTCCTACGAGCAGTACTTC; size: -; J: TRBJ2-7; D: -; V: TRBV27
CDR3: CASSLSGGRSYEQYF; DNA: TGTGCCAGCAGTTTATCGGGGGGCCGCTCCTACGAGCAGTACTTC; size: -; J: TRBJ2-7; D: -; V: TRBV28
CDR3: CASSSHRGNQPQHF; DNA: TGTGCCAGCAGCTCCCACAGGGGGAATCAGCCCCAGCATTTT; size: -; J: TRBJ1-5; D: TRBD1; V: TRBV7-2
CDR3: CASSPLNSAQETQYF; DNA: TGTGCCAGCTCACCACTGAATAGCGCCCAAGAGACCCAGTACTTC; size: -; J: TRBJ2-5; D: -; V: TRBV18
CDR3: CASRTSGRVGETQYF; DNA: TGTGCCAGCCGGACTAGCGGGAGGGTGGGAGAGACCCAGTACTTC; size: -; J: TRBJ2-5; D: TRBD2; V: TRBV27
CDR3: CASRSGIVNTGELFF; DNA: TGTGCCAGTAGAAGCGGGATAGTGAACACCGGGGAGCTGTTTTTT; size: -; J: TRBJ2-2; D: TRBD2; V: TRBV19
CDR3: CASSIGTVSNQPQHF; DNA: TGTGCCAGTAGTATTGGGACAGTTAGCAATCAGCCCCAGCATTTT; size: -; J: TRBJ1-5; D: TRBD1; V: TRBV19
CDR3: CASSLGGTSGSRTGELFF; DNA: TGTGCCAGCAGCTTGGGAGGAACTAGCGGGAGTCGCACCGGGGAGCTGTTTTTT; size: once; J: TRBJ2-2; D: TRBD2; V: TRBV5-4
CDR3: CASSPRGEENEKLFF; DNA: TGTGCCAGCAGCCCCAGAGGGGAGGAAAATGAAAAACTGTTTTTT; size: -; J: TRBJ1-4; D: -; V: TRBV6-6
CDR3: CASSECRSWHPEGTQYF; DNA: TGTGCCAGCAGTGAATGTAGGAGTTGGCATCCCGAGGGGACCCAGTACTTC; size: few; J: TRBJ2-5; D: -; V: TRBV25-1
CDR3: CASMVAGGRSSYNEQFF; DNA: TGTGCCAGTATGGTAGCGGGAGGGAGGAGCTCCTACAATGAGCAGTTCTTC; size: -; J: TRBJ2-1; D: TRBD2; V: TRBV19
CDR3: CAWMPPGQRNEKLFF; DNA: TGTGCCTGGATGCCCCCGGGACAACGTAATGAAAAACTGTTTTTT; size: -; J: TRBJ1-4; D: -; V: TRBV30
CDR3: CASSLAGVRTGELFF; DNA: TGTGCCAGCAGTTTGGCAGGGGTTCGCACCGGGGAGCTGTTTTTT; size: once; J: TRBJ2-2; D: -; V: TRBV27
CDR3: CASSLARYGTSNYGYTF; DNA: TGTGCCAGCAGCTTAGCGCGGTACGGCACTAGTAACTATGGCTACACCTTC; size: -; J: TRBJ1-2; D: -; V: TRBV7-6
CDR3: CASSRTTGPSYEQYF; DNA: TGTGCCAGCAGTAGGACGACAGGGCCCTCCTACGAGCAGTACTTC; size: -; J: TRBJ2-7; D: TRBD1; V: TRBV27
CDR3: CASSPIPGQGASFF; DNA: TGCGCCAGCAGCCCTATACCGGGACAGGGGGCTTCTTTCTTT; size: -; J: TRBJ1-1; D: TRBD1; V: TRBV5-1
CDR3: CASSLGGQGMFGTQYF; DNA: TGTGCCAGCAGCTTAGGCGGACAGGGAATGTTCGGGACCCAGTACTTC; size: -; J: TRBJ2-5; D: TRBD1; V: TRBV7-9